This T cell receptor (beta chain) originates from a study of T cell responses to AZD1222 COVID-19 vaccine. Study findings and constraints: Variant regions that are unmutated are reportedly the target of nearly half of spike-specific TCRs.

Here immunoSEQ multiplex PCR was the method, and the copy in TCRdb shows in-frame clones only, minus some. The repertoire holds around 120,000 clones, with 93% as singletons. The CDR3 length is 17 residues. The V gene lost 4 bases and the J gene lost 1 base, with 16 bases spanning the gap. In germline, CDR1 is SEHNR, CDR2 FQNEAQ (reference sequence). Regarding this clone: Its matching antigen is unknown.

The clonotype was recovered from an adult who received the AZD1222 COVID-19 vaccine. The chain carries TRBV7-9 and TRBJ2-2; no reliable D call. The starting material was peripheral blood, obtained 28 days after the second AZD1222 dose. CDR3 region: CASSSADPARNTGELFF. The DNA for the CDR3 is TGTGCCAGCAGCTCGGCGGATCCGGCCAGGAACACCGGGGAGCTGTTTTTT. The full variable domain, in which reference TRBV7-9 and TRBJ2-2 provide the parts outside the CDR3, is DTGVSQNPRHKITKRGQNVTFRCDPISEHNRLYWYRQTLGQGPEFLTYFQNEAQLEKSRLLSDRFSAERPKGSFSTLEIQRTEQGDSAMYLCASSSADPARNTGELFFGEGSRLTVL.